The 15 T cell receptor beta chains given below trace back to one sample, sequenced in a study of T cell repertoires in cytomegalovirus infection. Their antigens remain unidentified. TCRdb reprocessed the reads via MiXCR and lists one record per CDR3 protein. Found here are 650,000 to 900,000 distinct CDR3 sequences, roughly 29% of them singletons; the top ten hold around 14%. This sample comprised cultured CD8+ T cells from PBMCs, obtained from culture after CMV antigen stimulation. The receptor set was obtained from a human donor in good health (CMV status not recorded). Some clones in this sample may be carry-over from other donors' samples.

This clonotype was picked up many times. The chain recombines TRBV7-8 with TRBJ2-1; D uncertain. CDR3 length equals 11 residues. CDR1 SGHVS and CDR2 FQNEAQ come from the germline V gene. The V gene lost 4 bases and the J gene lost 9 bases, with 7 bases spanning the gap. The CDR3 region is CASSSPTEQFF. The DNA for the CDR3 is TGTGCCAGCAGCTCCCCAACTGAGCAGTTCTTC.

This clonotype has just a few counts. The chain has TRBV4-3 and TRBJ2-7; 12 bases fit TRBD2. V lost 6 bases and J lost 1; bases outside the gene matches: 16. CDR3 length: 19 amino acids. The germline gives CDR1 LGHNA, CDR2 YSLEER. This CDR3 is CASSPLETSGGELSYEQYV. The CDR3 DNA is TGCGCCAGCAGTCCTCTAGAGACTAGCGGGGGCGAACTATCCTACGAGCAGTACGTC.

Comment on this clonotype: The junction and the germline gene differ at one end; a read error may be behind it. The CDR3 sequence is CVSRAVGYNEQFF. The CDR3 bases are TGTGTCAGCAGGGCGGTAGGCTACAATGAGCAGTTCTTC. J is TRBJ2-1 and V is TRBV7-2; the D gene is possibly TRBD1 (5 bases). CDR3 length: 13 residues. Germline assignment: CDR1 SGHTA and CDR2 FQGNSA.

This chain uses TRBV7-3 with TRBJ2-1; maybe TRBD2 (5 bases). Germline values: CDR1 SGHTA, CDR2 FQGTGA. This CDR3 spans 14 amino acids. Trimming stripped 0 bases from V and 5 bases from J, with 8 bases between. CDR3 DNA: TGTGCCAGCAGCTTAACGCCCGGGGACAATGAGCAGTTCTTC. Translation gives CASSLTPGDNEQFF.

This sequence joins TRBV12-3 or TRBV12-4 and TRBJ2-1; 7 nucleotides agree with TRBD2. V was clipped by 1 base and J by 9 bases; unmatched bases: 6. The CDR3 is made up of 14 amino acids. Here the CDR3 DNA reads TGTGCCAGCAGTTTAGGGGGGGGTCGGGTTGAGCAGTTCTTC. As protein: CASSLGGGRVEQFF.

This clonotype was seen many times. V usage is TRBV7-6 and J usage is TRBJ2-1; D possibly matches TRBD1 or TRBD2 (5 bases each). This CDR3 is 19 amino acids long. Trimming pared 1 base from V and 0 bases from J, leaving 19 bases between. Germline CDR1 reads SGHVS; CDR2 reads FNYEAQ. The CDR3 bases are TGTGCCAGCAGCTTAGATCGGGGACCTCTAATTATCTCCTACAATGAGCAGTTCTTC. This encodes CASSLDRGPLIISYNEQFF.

The chain couples TRBV25-1 to TRBJ2-6, with D unclear. Deletions cut 3 bases from V and 2 bases from J, with 11 bases between. The CDR3 has 16 residues. Germline assignment: CDR1 MGHDK and CDR2 SYGVNS. In DNA, the CDR3 is TGTGCCAGCAGTGAGCCGGCTAGAACTGGGGCCAACGTCCTGACTTTC. Translated, it gives CASSEPARTGANVLTF.

The chain combines TRBV9 with TRBJ1-1; D is unclear. CDR3 length: 13 amino acids. V lost 3 bases, J lost 6 bases, and 12 bases lay in between. CDR1 and CDR2 (germline): SGDLS, YYNGEE. CDR3 protein: CASSGPDGPEAFF. In DNA, the CDR3 is TGTGCCAGCAGCGGCCCGGACGGCCCTGAAGCTTTCTTT.

The chain carries TRBV9 and TRBJ1-1; a possible D gene is TRBD1 (5 bases). From germline, CDR1 is SGDLS and CDR2 YYNGEE. This CDR3 has 15 amino acids. Between the trimmed V and J ends, which lost 0 bases and 1 base, there was a span of 10 bases. The CDR3 reads CASSVGGSSNTEAFF. DNA for the CDR3: TGTGCCAGCAGCGTAGGGGGCAGCTCGAACACTGAAGCTTTCTTT. Supplemented by reference TRBV9 and TRBJ1-1, the full variable domain reads DSGVTQTPKHLITATGQRVTLRCSPRSGDLSVYWYQQSLDQGLQFLIQYYNGEERAKGNILERFSAQQFPDLHSELNLSSLELGDSALYFCASSVGGSSNTEAFFGQGTRLTVV.

This clonotype was recorded a few times. The chain carries TRBV5-1 and TRBJ2-7, with 8 bases aligning to TRBD1. The CDR3 is 14 residues long. The V gene's germline CDR1 is SGHRS and CDR2 YFSETQ. Trimming removed 4 bases from V and 1 base from J; junction bases left unmatched: 4. The CDR3 loop is CASSPWTGSYEQYV. The CDR3 DNA is TGCGCCAGCAGCCCATGGACAGGGTCCTACGAGCAGTACGTC.

The chain uses TRBV9 and TRBJ1-2; possibly TRBD1 for D (5 bases). The CDR3 extends over 15 amino acids. V was pared by 4 bases and J by 3 bases, with 16 bases between. Germline V gives CDR1 SGDLS, CDR2 YYNGEE. Here the CDR3 DNA reads TGTGCCAGCAGCCCAACCGGCAGGGTCGACTATGGCTACACCTTC. This sequence encodes CASSPTGRVDYGYTF. The variable domain in full, with the rest retrieved from reference TRBV9 and TRBJ1-2, is DSGVTQTPKHLITATGQRVTLRCSPRSGDLSVYWYQQSLDQGLQFLIQYYNGEERAKGNILERFSAQQFPDLHSELNLSSLELGDSALYFCASSPTGRVDYGYTFGSGTRLTVV.

This clonotype has ten or more counts. V gene TRBV7-8 combines with J gene TRBJ2-7, with TRBD1 matching over 11 bases. Losses at the gene ends were 2 bases for V and 3 bases for J; bases not matched to a gene: 6. The germline V gene has CDR1 SGHVS and CDR2 FQNEAQ. The CDR3 is made up of 16 amino acids. The DNA for the CDR3 is TGTGCCAGCAGCTTATCGGGGGACAGGGGGAGCTACGAGCAGTACTTC. Residues: CASSLSGDRGSYEQYF.

The V and J genes are TRBV7-9 and TRBJ2-3; either TRBD1 or TRBD2 may fit D (6 bases each). Between the trimmed V and J ends, which lost 5 bases and 0 bases, there was a span of 18 bases. This CDR3 is built from 17 residues. CDR1 is SEHNR, CDR2 FQNEAQ, per germline (reference sequence). The CDR3: CASSPPGWGASTDTQYF. CDR3 sequence (DNA): TGTGCCAGCAGCCCCCCCGGCTGGGGGGCCAGCACAGATACGCAGTATTTT. Based on the CDR3 plus reference TRBV7-9 and TRBJ2-3, the full variable domain is DTGVSQNPRHKITKRGQNVTFRCDPISEHNRLYWYRQTLGQGPEFLTYFQNEAQLEKSRLLSDRFSAERPKGSFSTLEIQRTEQGDSAMYLCASSPPGWGASTDTQYFGPGTRLTVL.

This chain links TRBV24-1 with TRBJ2-7, with D uncertain. V shed 2 bases and J shed 0 bases, with 7 bases lying between them. The V gene's germline CDR1 is KGHDR and CDR2 SFDVKD. This CDR3 comprises 14 residues. For the CDR3, the DNA is TGTGCCACCAGTGATTCCAGAGGCTCCTACGAGCAGTACTTC. It encodes CATSDSRGSYEQYF.

The chain links TRBV29-1 to TRBJ2-7; D gene uncertain. The germline V gene encodes CDR1 SQVTM and CDR2 ANQGSEA. V was clipped by 3 bases and J by 6 bases, with 15 bases between them. CDR3 size: 13 residues. This CDR3 reads CSVDVQPRSEQYF. The CDR3 bases are TGCAGCGTTGATGTACAACCTAGGAGCGAGCAGTACTTC.